This is a list of T cell receptor beta chains from one sample in a study of blood T cell repertoires in COVID-19. The repertoire was sequenced with immunoSEQ multiplex PCR; TCRdb's copy has only in-frame clones and lacks some. Here the sample spans 130,000 to 150,000 clones, 75% to 85% being singletons. What was sequenced was peripheral blood. All receptors derive from a woman aged 50 to 60 in a cohort sampled during active or convalescent COVID-19. The CDR3 runs from the conserved cysteine through the conserved F or W. The D gene is left open where the match is weak. Expanded clones get a size class; other rows say once, few or many, or leave the size out.

J	D	V	size	CDR3	DNA
TRBJ1-2	.	TRBV28	few	CASSLYTDPNYGYTF	TGTGCCAGCAGTTTATATACAGATCCTAACTATGGCTACACCTTC
TRBJ2-7	.	TRBV3-1/TRBV3-2	.	CASSHRPPSSSYEQYF	TGTGCCAGCAGCCACCGGCCCCCATCTAGCTCCTACGAGCAGTACTTC
TRBJ2-3	.	TRBV7-8	.	CASSLLGGTTDTQYF	TGTGCCAGCAGCTTGCTCGGGGGAACAACAGATACGCAGTATTTT
TRBJ2-7	TRBD1	TRBV7-9	.	CASSSGQGAYEQYF	TGTGCCAGCAGCTCCGGACAGGGGGCTTACGAGCAGTACTTC
TRBJ2-2	TRBD1	TRBV9	.	CASSPQQGAVTGELFF	TGTGCCAGCAGCCCTCAACAGGGGGCTGTCACCGGGGAGCTGTTTTTT
TRBJ1-1	.	TRBV19	once	CASSQIRRDEAFF	TGTGCCAGTAGCCAAATCCGGAGGGATGAAGCTTTCTTT
TRBJ2-3	.	TRBV4-1	.	CASGWGMGQQYF	TGCGCCAGCGGCTGGGGAATGGGACAGCAGTATTTT
TRBJ1-1	.	TRBV12-3/TRBV12-4	.	CASSAQTEAFF	TGTGCCAGCAGTGCACAGACTGAAGCTTTCTTT
TRBJ2-3	TRBD2	TRBV18	.	CASSPGLAGDHTQYF	TGTGCCAGCTCCCCCGGACTAGCGGGGGACCATACGCAGTATTTT
TRBJ2-5	.	TRBV18	.	CASSPDLETQYF	TGTGCCAGCTCACCCGACTTGGAGACCCAGTACTTC
TRBJ1-3	TRBD1	TRBV6-5	.	CASREDRGAGNTIYF	TGTGCCAGCAGGGAGGACAGGGGGGCAGGAAACACCATATATTTT
TRBJ2-3	.	TRBV7-3	.	CASSLRMASADTQYF	TGTGCCAGCAGCTTAAGAATGGCTAGCGCAGATACGCAGTATTTT
TRBJ1-2	TRBD1	TRBV6-1	.	CASSEPVGGQGYGYTF	TGTGCCAGCAGTGAACCGGTTGGGGGACAGGGTTATGGCTACACCTTC
TRBJ1-4	.	TRBV13	.	CASSENQGQGNEKLFF	TGTGCCAGCAGTGAGAATCAGGGGCAGGGTAATGAAAAACTGTTTTTT
TRBJ2-6	TRBD1	TRBV7-3	.	CASSLRSFGQGATGANVLTF	TGTGCCAGCAGCTTAAGGAGTTTTGGACAGGGGGCGACCGGGGCCAACGTCCTGACTTTC
TRBJ1-5	.	TRBV7-9	.	CASSLRGAYSNQPQHF	TGTGCCAGCAGCCTCAGGGGCGCCTATAGCAATCAGCCCCAGCATTTT
TRBJ2-7	.	TRBV6-5	.	CASSRGGYEQYF	TGTGCCAGCAGTAGGGGGGGCTACGAGCAGTACTTC
TRBJ1-1	.	TRBV30	.	CAWSTDIGTANTEAFF	TGTGCCTGGAGTACAGACATCGGTACGGCGAACACTGAAGCTTTCTTT
TRBJ2-2	TRBD1	TRBV7-3	.	CASLNPRDRGPNTGELFF	TGTGCCAGTCTTAACCCCCGGGACAGGGGCCCGAACACCGGGGAGCTGTTTTTT
TRBJ1-4	.	TRBV7-8	.	CASSFNTPRGTNEKLFF	TGTGCCAGCAGCTTTAATACTCCCAGAGGGACTAATGAAAAACTGTTTTTT